A selection of T cell receptor beta chains follows, all from one sample in a study of cytomegalovirus exposure and HLA in healthy donors. Sequencing used immunoSEQ multiplex PCR; TCRdb keeps in-frame clones, though not all of them. The sample shows roughly 86,000 clones, about 95% of them seen only once. Sequenced: PBMCs. The receptors originated from a man between 18 and 29 years old in good health and CMV-seropositive. Each CDR3 is given with its conserved first and last residue. Only part of the rows carry a size: once, few, many, or a class if the clone is expanded.

J	size	V	CDR3
TRBJ2-3	-	TRBV5-4	CASSWMRQGLTDTQYF
TRBJ1-2	-	TRBV30	CAWSQGTDDGYTF
TRBJ2-6	-	TRBV7-6	CASREGSGANVLTF
TRBJ2-7	-	TRBV30	CAWRATSGASYEQYF
TRBJ2-3	-	TRBV29-1	CSVEGDTQYF
TRBJ2-2	once	TRBV27	CASIPGTSGTGELFF
TRBJ2-5	-	TRBV7-2	CASSLAHTGGETQYF
TRBJ2-7	-	TRBV14	CASSPHEGDGLYEQYF
TRBJ1-2	-	TRBV2	CASSDEAEHGYTF
TRBJ1-4	-	TRBV29-1	CSAEGLNEKLFF
TRBJ1-2	-	TRBV5-1	CASSLETGGNYGYTF
TRBJ1-4	-	TRBV5-1	CASSQDPDRADEKLFF
TRBJ2-3	-	TRBV11-3	CASSFSSDTQYF
TRBJ1-3	-	TRBV15	CATSRLRGGGNTIYF
TRBJ1-6	-	TRBV5-1	CASSLDDSQSSYNSPLHF
TRBJ1-1	once	TRBV7-8	CASSLDQAHTEAFF
TRBJ2-1	-	TRBV7-9	CASSSTSGGEQFF
TRBJ1-4	-	TRBV30	CAWFLRGGADEKLFF
TRBJ2-7	-	TRBV7-6	CASIGESSYEQYF
TRBJ2-7	-	TRBV28	CASRGGPGYEQYF
TRBJ2-7	-	TRBV6-5	CASSGLSGRQYEQYF
TRBJ1-1	-	TRBV5-6	CASSLDRTYTEAFF
TRBJ2-7	-	TRBV11-2	CASSLPVYSYEQYF
TRBJ2-1	-	TRBV29-1	CSVETSGIKSSYNEQFF
TRBJ2-7	-	TRBV15	CATSRDHEEPYEQYF
TRBJ2-1	-	TRBV11-2	CASCFGTSGNNEQFF
TRBJ1-2	-	TRBV4-1	CASSQNDRGRAGYTF
TRBJ1-2	-	TRBV5-1	CASSPREGARGYTF
TRBJ1-2	-	TRBV27	CASTPIGGGRGYGYTF
TRBJ2-5	-	TRBV5-6	CASSLLAGETQYF
TRBJ1-1	-	TRBV5-1	CASSFQTANTEAFF
TRBJ1-1	-	TRBV9	CASSVMSADVNTEAFF
TRBJ1-1	-	TRBV27	CASSSSGNTEAFF